The clone carrying this T cell receptor beta chain was picked up a small number of times. Assay: immunoSEQ multiplex PCR; the TCRdb copy retains only in-frame clones and omits some. The table lists 6,000 or so clones, approximately 80% of them singletons, with around 13% in the top ten. This sample was taken from a study of blood T cell repertoires in COVID-19. The V gene lost 3 bases and the J gene lost 3 bases, with 21 bases spanning the gap. Germline V gene sequence: CDR1 MNHEY, CDR2 SMNVEV (reference sequence). The CDR3 sequence is 17 residues long. Sequencing was carried out using peripheral blood. V gene TRBV27 combines with J gene TRBJ2-7; D might be TRBD1 (6 bases). The sequence was obtained from a human donor with active COVID-19. The donor label of this sample is uncertain. The CDR3 DNA sequence: TGTGCCAGCAGTTTCGAGACTCCAGGGGACCACTACTACGAGCAGTACTTC. Its protein is CASSFETPGDHYYEQYF.